Shown below are 16 T cell receptor beta chains from a single sample sequenced in a study of beta chain features in type 1 diabetes. Their antigens are not known. Whole-study findings and limits: Among patients with Type 1 diabetes, TCRB CDR3s were moderately but significantly shorter in every one of the four CD4+ subsets.

The study reverse transcribed the entire isolated RNA, so it sequenced expressed TCRB transcripts. Profiling relied on immunoSEQ multiplex PCR, and the TCRdb table lists in-frame clones only, not all of them. The sample lists hundreds of thousands of clones, roughly 13% seen once, with approximately 0.042% in the top ten. The sample taken for sequencing was naive CD4+ T cells from blood. Receptors were obtained from a man aged 18-30 years with type 1 diabetes.

The chain uses TRBV5-6 and TRBJ2-1; D is possibly TRBD1 or TRBD2 (7 bases each). CDR1 SGHDT and CDR2 YYEEEE come from the germline V gene. The CDR3 is 14 amino acids. The V end was cut by 3 bases, the J end by 7 bases, with 14 bases between. CDR3 residues: CASSSRQGGNEQFF. In nucleotides, the CDR3 is TGTGCCAGCAGCTCCCGACAGGGAGGGAATGAGCAGTTCTTC. The full variable domain, its missing parts supplied by reference TRBV5-6 and TRBJ2-1, is DAGVTQSPTHLIKTRGQQVTLRCSPKSGHDTVSWYQQALGQGPQFIFQYYEEEERQRGNFPDRFSGHQFPNYSSELNVNALLLGDSALYLCASSSRQGGNEQFFGPGTRLTVL.

This chain links TRBV7-2 with TRBJ1-2, with D perhaps matching TRBD1 (6 bases). This CDR3 has 14 amino acids. V was trimmed by 5 bases and J by 4 bases, leaving 14 bases between them. Looked up from germline, CDR1 is SGHTA and CDR2 is FQGNSA. The CDR3 DNA follows: TGTGCCAGCAGCACACGACAGGATTCCTATGGCTACACCTTC. It translates to CASSTRQDSYGYTF.

V and J are TRBV7-8 and TRBJ2-6, with D unresolved. There are 13 residues in the CDR3. Trimming pared 3 bases from V and 8 bases from J, leaving 8 bases between. Germline values: CDR1 SGHVS, CDR2 FQNEAQ. The CDR3 is CASSFGESNVLTF. DNA of the CDR3: TGTGCCAGCAGCTTCGGAGAATCCAACGTCCTGACTTTC.

This clone was seen a handful of times. The same CDR3 arises from other DNA sequences in this sample as well. The genes are TRBV30 and TRBJ1-4; D not resolved. CDR1 and CDR2 from the germline V gene are GTSNPN and SVGIG (reference sequence). Trimming cost V 0 bases and J 7 bases, with 3 bases left between them. This CDR3 comprises 11 residues. As DNA, the CDR3 is TGTGCCTGGAGTGTCTCTGAAAAACTGTTTTTT. It encodes CAWSVSEKLFF.

The chain recombines TRBV9 with TRBJ2-3; unclear D gene. V dropped 4 bases and J dropped 0 bases, with 15 bases sitting between them. The CDR3 covers 16 residues. Germline lookup yields CDR1 SGDLS and CDR2 YYNGEE. DNA of the CDR3: TGTGCCAGCAGCCCCCGCCAACAGCGTAGCACAGATACGCAGTATTTT. Translating gives CASSPRQQRSTDTQYF.

This clone was observed a few times. The chain has TRBV10-3 and TRBJ1-6, with D perhaps TRBD1 (5 bases). V lost 4 bases and J lost 7, with 11 bases in between. The CDR3 runs to 14 residues. The V gene's germline CDR1 is ENHRY and CDR2 SYGVKD. CDR3 amino acids: CAISAGAGNSPLHF. CDR3 bases: TGTGCCATCAGTGCCGGGGCCGGGAATTCACCCCTCCACTTT.

This clone was seen more than once but under ten times. This sequence joins TRBV5-1 and TRBJ2-5; tentatively, D is TRBD2 (6 bases). CDR1 is SGHRS, CDR2 YFSETQ, per germline. This CDR3 comprises 13 residues. Trimming shortened V by 4 bases and J by 2 bases, and 9 bases separated the two germline ends. The CDR3 DNA is TGCGCCAGCAGCCTGAGCGGGCAAGAGACCCAGTACTTC. As protein: CASSLSGQETQYF.

This chain connects TRBV5-1 to TRBJ1-2; 11 bases fit TRBD1. There are 15 residues in the CDR3. The trim removed 5 bases at V and 3 bases at J, leaving 6 bases unmatched. Germline V CDR1 and CDR2: SGHRS, YFSETQ. Here the CDR3 reads CASSMGQGDDYGYTF. The CDR3 nucleotides read TGCGCCAGCAGTATGGGACAGGGGGACGACTATGGCTACACCTTC.

A remark on this clone: Other DNA sequences in the sample encode the same CDR3. J is TRBJ2-5 and V is TRBV9, with D possibly being TRBD2 (5 bases). With 3 bases removed from V and 5 bases from J, the gap between germline ends came to 8 bases. The CDR3 consists of 12 residues. Germline V gene sequence: CDR1 SGDLS, CDR2 YYNGEE. The CDR3 spells CASSGGGETQYF. The CDR3 DNA sequence: TGTGCCAGCAGCGGTGGAGGTGAGACCCAGTACTTC.

This clone has just a few counts. The rearrangement links TRBV28 to TRBJ1-2; tentative D call: TRBD1 (5 bases). The V and J ends lost 3 bases and 8 bases respectively, with 7 bases between them. From germline, CDR1 is MDHEN and CDR2 SYDVKM. The CDR3 contains 11 residues. The CDR3: CASSFREGYTF. Written as DNA, the CDR3 is TGTGCCAGCAGTTTCAGGGAAGGCTACACCTTC.

This clone has a handful of counts. The V gene is TRBV5-6, the J gene TRBJ2-5; D possibly matches TRBD1 or TRBD2 (5 bases each). The germline V gene has CDR1 SGHDT and CDR2 YYEEEE. V gave up 2 bases and J gave up 0 bases, with 17 bases separating them. The length of the CDR3 is 17 residues. For the CDR3, the DNA is TGTGCCAGCAGCTTAACCGCTAGGGACGCGTACCAAGAGACCCAGTACTTC. Encoded protein: CASSLTARDAYQETQYF.

The V call is TRBV6-4, the J call TRBJ1-1, with no clear D. The CDR3 is 13 amino acids. Germline CDR1 reads MRHNA; CDR2 reads SNTAGT. V was cut by 4 bases and J by 7 bases, with 13 bases left in between. The CDR3 DNA reads as TGTGCCAGCAGTGTCGACAATGGGTATGAAGCTTTCTTT. This gives the protein CASSVDNGYEAFF.

This chain joins TRBV5-6 and TRBJ2-3, with 9 bases that match TRBD2. This CDR3 is 15 amino acids long. V dropped 1 base and J dropped 5; count of bases not matched to a gene: 5. Germline loops: CDR1 SGHDT, CDR2 YYEEEE. The CDR3 is CASSLLAGRGDTQYF. In nucleotides, the CDR3 is TGTGCCAGCAGCTTGCTAGCGGGGAGAGGAGATACGCAGTATTTT.

The CDR3: CASSLVLEGQTQYF. The CDR3 DNA follows: TGTGCCAGCAGCTTAGTACTAGAGGGGCAGACCCAGTACTTC. The chain combines TRBV5-4 with TRBJ2-5; either TRBD1 or TRBD2 may supply D (5 bases each). The CDR3 runs 14 residues. V lost 2 bases and J 6 bases, leaving 14 bases between the germline ends. Germline V gene lookup returns CDR1 SGHNT and CDR2 YYREEE (reference sequence).

This clone was seen only a few times. The chain links TRBV5-4 to TRBJ2-5; D may be TRBD1 or TRBD2 (5 bases each). V lost 0 bases and J lost 5, with 11 bases in between. The CDR3 is 14 amino acids. Per the germline V gene, CDR1 is SGHNT and CDR2 is YYREEE (reference sequence). CDR3 nucleotides: TGTGCCAGCAGCTTGGGAGGCAGGGAGGAGACCCAGTACTTC. Translating it yields CASSLGGREETQYF.

This chain joins TRBV27 and TRBJ2-7; TRBD1 aligns across 9 bases. The germline V gene encodes CDR1 MNHEY and CDR2 SMNVEV (reference sequence). V shed 5 bases, J shed 0 bases, and the junction held 8 bases outside the gene matches. The CDR3 extends over 16 amino acids. This CDR3 reads CASSPGTGSFSYEQYF. In DNA, the CDR3 is TGTGCCAGCAGTCCCGGGACAGGGAGTTTCTCCTACGAGCAGTACTTC.